This T cell receptor beta chain was identified in a study of post-analysis software for immune sequencing data. Note on this clonotype: Its specificity is not known.

This CDR3 is built from 15 residues. V lost 6 bases, J lost 4 bases, and 20 bases lay in between. Germline V lookup: CDR1 DFQATT, CDR2 SNEGSKA (reference sequence). Included in the TCR beta cDNA libraries were unique molecular identifiers. About 500,000 cDNA molecules were obtained per 1 to 10 million input T cells. Via MiXCR, TCRdb re-called the PCR reads, giving one row per CDR3 protein. The sample includes more than 450,000 distinct CDR3 sequences, about 40% seen only once; the top ten take about 1.8%. Broader study findings: TRBV5-6, TRBV5-1 and TRBV20-1 were among five TRBV segments more frequent in patients than controls.

The TCR was taken from a girl aged 5 to 17 with multiple sclerosis. Input material: blood. The J gene is TRBJ2-3, the V gene TRBV20-1, with D perhaps assigned TRBD1 or TRBD2 (5 bases each). The CDR3 nucleotides read TGCAGTGCCGCTGGGGGAGCCTACGGGGCAGATACGCAGTATTTT. This translates into CSAAGGAYGADTQYF.